A selection of T cell receptor beta chains follows, all from one sample in a study of beta chain features in type 1 diabetes. The table came from immunoSEQ multiplex PCR; TCRdb's copy has only in-frame clones and leaves some out. The data show roughly 160,000 clones, 6% to 9% seen once. The sample taken for sequencing was central memory CD4+ T cells from blood. The receptors stem from a man younger than 35 with type 1 diabetes. Both conserved end residues are part of each CDR3. Fields, in order: J gene, clone size, D gene, V gene, CDR3 length, CDR3 DNA, CDR3 protein. D genes are given only for firm matches. The size field is filled for only some rows; it gives once, few, many or a size class.

TRBJ2-7 | few | TRBD2 | TRBV6-6 | 14 | TGTGCCAGCAGTAACGGACTAGCGGGAGGGGAGCAGTACTTC | CASSNGLAGGEQYF
TRBJ2-1 | few | TRBD1 | TRBV7-8 | 13 | TGTGCCAGCAGCTCGGACAGGGCCAATGAGCAGTTCTTC | CASSSDRANEQFF
TRBJ2-1 | - | - | TRBV2 | 15 | TGTGCCAGCAGTGCCACAGCTATAGGTAGGAATGAGCAGTTCTTC | CASSATAIGRNEQFF
TRBJ2-7 | few | - | TRBV6-6 | 12 | TGTGCCAGCAGTAGGGGGTATTACGAGCAGTACTTC | CASSRGYYEQYF
TRBJ2-3 | - | TRBD1 | TRBV7-2 | 14 | TGTGCCAGCAGCTTTAACAGGGGGCCAGATACGCAGTATTTT | CASSFNRGPDTQYF
TRBJ2-4 | - | TRBD2 | TRBV5-6 | 14 | TGTGCCAGCAGACTAGCGGGGGGGCTCGACATTCAGTACTTC | CASRLAGGLDIQYF
TRBJ2-3 | - | - | TRBV19 | 14 | TGTGCCACCGGGGGGCGATTGCACACAGATACGCAGTATTTT | CATGGRLHTDTQYF
TRBJ2-6 | - | - | TRBV7-2 | 17 | TGTGCCAGCAGCTTAGATTCGTGGGCGACTGGGGCCAACGTCCTGACTTTC | CASSLDSWATGANVLTF
TRBJ2-1 | - | TRBD2 | TRBV6-1 | 15 | TGTGCCAGCAGTGAATTGACTAGCGGGGGGGATGAGCAGTTCTTC | CASSELTSGGDEQFF
TRBJ2-1 | - | TRBD2 | TRBV6-5 | 13 | TGTGCCAGCACACTAGCGGGAGGGATTGAGCAGTTCTTC | CASTLAGGIEQFF
TRBJ2-3 | - | TRBD2 | TRBV5-1 | 15 | TGCGCCAGCAGCTTAGGCGGGGGGAGCACAGATACGCAGTATTTT | CASSLGGGSTDTQYF
TRBJ2-5 | - | TRBD2 | TRBV7-2 | 16 | TGTGCCAGCAGCTTAGATACGGGAGGGCTTTGGGAGACCCAGTACTTC | CASSLDTGGLWETQYF
TRBJ2-1 | few | - | TRBV28 | 14 | TGTGCCAGCAGTTTAAGGCAGGGTAACAATGAGCAGTTCTTC | CASSLRQGNNEQFF
TRBJ1-2 | few | - | TRBV5-4 | 15 | TGTGCCAGCAGCTCGCAGGCAGAGGGGGGGTATGGCTACACCTTC | CASSSQAEGGYGYTF
TRBJ2-7 | many | - | TRBV4-2 | 15 | TGTGCCAGCAGCCAAGATAGCGGAGCGCCCTACGAGCAGTACTTC | CASSQDSGAPYEQYF
TRBJ2-5 | few | TRBD1 | TRBV2 | 14 | TGTGCCAGCAGTCGACAGGGACAACAAGAGACCCAGTACTTC | CASSRQGQQETQYF
TRBJ1-5 | few | - | TRBV21-1 | 16 | TGTGCCAGCAGCAAAATCGGGCGGGGCCGCAATCAGCCCCAGCATTTT | CASSKIGRGRNQPQHF
TRBJ2-1 | few | TRBD2 | TRBV30 | 16 | TGTGCCGGTGCAGGCAGCGGGAGGGCCTTCTACAATGAGCAGTTCTTC | CAGAGSGRAFYNEQFF
TRBJ2-2 | - | TRBD2 | TRBV27 | 15 | TGTGCCAGCAGTAGGATCGCTAGCGGGTATGGGGAGCTGTTTTTT | CASSRIASGYGELFF
TRBJ2-1 | - | - | TRBV5-1 | 14 | TGCGCCAGCAGCTTGGACGGACTCTACAATGAGCAGTTCTTC | CASSLDGLYNEQFF
TRBJ1-4 | few | - | TRBV5-1 | 16 | TGCGCCAGCAGCTTGTCTCCCGCACAGGACAATGAAAAACTGTTTTTT | CASSLSPAQDNEKLFF
TRBJ2-1 | few | TRBD2 | TRBV29-1 | 14 | TGCAGCGGACAGACTAGCGGGGGGGCCAACAGTAGGATCTTC | CSGQTSGGANSRIF
TRBJ1-2 | few | - | TRBV7-2 | 13 | TGTGCCAGCAGCTCGCAGGCTAATGGGGGCTACACCTTC | CASSSQANGGYTF
TRBJ2-2 | - | - | TRBV27 | 14 | TGTGCCAGCACCTGGGGGCGCAACACCGGGGAGCTGTTTTTT | CASTWGRNTGELFF
TRBJ1-2 | - | - | TRBV6-1 | 13 | TGTGCCAGCAGGGAAGGACTGCTCTATGGCTACACCTTC | CASREGLLYGYTF
TRBJ1-5 | - | - | TRBV28 | 15 | TGTGCCAGCAGTGGCGGCGCGTATAGCAATCAGCCCCAGCATTTT | CASSGGAYSNQPQHF
TRBJ1-3 | few | TRBD1 | TRBV28 | 13 | TGTGCCAGCAGTTTGGGACAGGGGAACACCATATATTTT | CASSLGQGNTIYF
TRBJ2-7 | few | - | TRBV27 | 14 | TGTGCCAGCAGTTTATGGGCCAGCTCCTACGAGCAGTACTTC | CASSLWASSYEQYF
TRBJ2-5 | few | TRBD2 | TRBV5-1 | 17 | TGCGCCAGCAGCTTGGGTCTAGCGGGAACCCTTCAAGAGACCCAGTACTTC | CASSLGLAGTLQETQYF
TRBJ2-2 | few | TRBD1 | TRBV30 | 18 | TGTGCCTGGAGTGCACCCCCAGCTGGGACAGGGGGCACCGGGGAGCTGTTTTTT | CAWSAPPAGTGGTGELFF
TRBJ2-1 | - | TRBD1 | TRBV4-3 | 16 | TGCGCCAGCAGCCAAGGAATGAACAGGGGGGTAAAGGAGCAGTTCTTC | CASSQGMNRGVKEQFF
TRBJ2-7 | - | TRBD2 | TRBV30 | 16 | TGTGCCTGGAGTGCCCGACTAGCGGGAGGCCAGTGGAAGCAGTACTTC | CAWSARLAGGQWKQYF
TRBJ2-7 | few | TRBD2 | TRBV18 | 15 | TGTGCCAGCTCACCATCGGCGGGGGTCCTCTACGAGCAGTACTTC | CASSPSAGVLYEQYF
TRBJ2-7 | many | - | TRBV28 | 12 | TGTGCCAGCCGTAGGGGGGGCTACGAGCAGTACTTC | CASRRGGYEQYF
TRBJ1-1 | - | TRBD1 | TRBV18 | 16 | TGTGCCAGCTCACCATTCAAGACAGGGCTGAACACTGAAGCTTTCTTT | CASSPFKTGLNTEAFF
TRBJ2-1 | - | - | TRBV11-2 | 12 | TGTGCCAGCAGCTTAGATATTAATGAGCAGTTCTTC | CASSLDINEQFF
TRBJ2-1 | - | - | TRBV18 | 12 | TGTGCCAGCCGAAAACCGGACAATGAGCAGTTCTTC | CASRKPDNEQFF
TRBJ2-7 | few | - | TRBV9 | 15 | TGTGCCAGCAGCGTAGCAGGGTCGACCTCCTACGAGCAGTACTTC | CASSVAGSTSYEQYF
TRBJ2-1 | few | TRBD2 | TRBV7-2 | 17 | TGTGCCAGCAGCTCCCAAGGGACTAGCGGGAGTATTAATGAGCAGTTCTTC | CASSSQGTSGSINEQFF
TRBJ2-6 | - | TRBD2 | TRBV4-2 | 20 | TGTGCCAGCAGCCAAGAAGTCTGGCTAGCGGGGGTCTCTGGGGCCAACGTCCTGACTTTC | CASSQEVWLAGVSGANVLTF
TRBJ1-2 | many | - | TRBV18 | 14 | TGTGCCAGCTCACCGGTTTCGGAGGGTGGTGGCTACACCTTC | CASSPVSEGGGYTF
TRBJ2-1 | few | - | TRBV30 | 12 | TGTGCCTGTAATAACAGGGCCGATGAGCAGTTCTTC | CACNNRADEQFF
TRBJ1-2 | - | - | TRBV5-4 | 15 | TGTGCCAGCAGCTTGGGGCAAGGGGGACGGCGTGGCTACACCTTC | CASSLGQGGRRGYTF
TRBJ1-1 | few | - | TRBV7-9 | 14 | TGTGCCAGCAGCTTAACAGCAGCAAACACTGAAGCTTTCTTT | CASSLTAANTEAFF
TRBJ1-3 | few | - | TRBV2 | 14 | TGTGCCAGCAAAGACAGCTACTCTGGAAACACCATATATTTT | CASKDSYSGNTIYF
TRBJ2-5 | few | - | TRBV15 | 12 | TGTGCCACCTCGGGGGGCTCGAAGACCCAGTACTTC | CATSGGSKTQYF
TRBJ1-1 | - | - | TRBV5-4 | 14 | TGTGCCAGCAGCTTGGCCGAAAACAGCCCTGAAGCTTTCTTT | CASSLAENSPEAFF
TRBJ2-5 | - | TRBD2 | TRBV5-5 | 18 | TGTGCCAGCAGCTTGGAGCCGGGGACTAGCGGGGGGCAAGAGACCCAGTACTTC | CASSLEPGTSGGQETQYF
TRBJ1-2 | - | - | TRBV28 | 16 | TGTGCCAGCAGTCGCAGTCGACTGGAACCTAACTATGGCTACACCTTC | CASSRSRLEPNYGYTF
TRBJ2-1 | few | - | TRBV7-8 | 13 | TGTGCCAGCAGCTTATCTACCTACAATGAGCAGTTCTTC | CASSLSTYNEQFF
TRBJ2-7 | - | - | TRBV5-6 | 14 | TGTGCCAGCAGCTTGGCCGGGGTAACCTACGAGCAGTACTTC | CASSLAGVTYEQYF